These 27 T cell receptor beta chains were sequenced from one sample in a study of early T cells in non-severe SARS-CoV-2 infection. Via MiXCR, TCRdb re-called the 5' RACE reads, giving one row per CDR3 protein. In the table there are roughly 23,000 distinct CDR3 sequences, about 3.8% of which are singletons. Sequences were obtained from whole blood. These TCRs come from an adult who was a healthcare worker with PCR-confirmed SARS-CoV-2 infection or an uninfected control (not recorded which).

In this sample, this clonotype turned up many times. The chain joins TRBV20-1 to TRBJ2-2; D unclear. Germline CDR1 reads DFQATT; CDR2 reads SNEGSKA (reference sequence). The V and J ends lost 1 base and 6 bases respectively, with 6 bases between them. This CDR3 region has 12 residues. This CDR3 reads CSARAGPGELFF. In DNA form, the CDR3 reads TGCAGTGCTAGAGCCGGTCCCGGGGAGCTGTTTTTT.

This clonotype was counted many times. This chain uses TRBV28 with TRBJ1-2; D uncertain. The CDR3 has 13 amino acids. V was pared by 5 bases and J by 4 bases, with 11 bases between. The V gene's germline CDR1 is MDHEN and CDR2 SYDVKM. As DNA, the CDR3 is TGTGCCAGCAGTCCCGAAGCCATCTATGGCTACACCTTC. As protein: CASSPEAIYGYTF.

This clonotype was recorded many times. This chain joins TRBV12-5 and TRBJ2-1; D is undetermined. The V and J ends lost 7 bases and 0 bases respectively, with 13 bases between them. Germline V gives CDR1 LGHNT, CDR2 FRNRAP. This CDR3 spans 15 amino acids. The CDR3 sequence: CASAAGQLSYNEQFF. The CDR3 bases are TGTGCTAGTGCCGCCGGGCAGCTCTCCTACAATGAGCAGTTCTTC. Using reference TRBV12-5 and TRBJ2-1 for the parts outside the CDR3, the full variable domain is DARVTQTPRHKVTEMGQEVTMRCQPILGHNTVFWYRQTMMQGLELLAYFRNRAPLDDSGMPKDRFSAEMPDATLATLKIQPSEPRDSAVYFCASAAGQLSYNEQFFGPGTRLTVL.

This clonotype was picked up many times. V is TRBV20-1 and J is TRBJ1-3, with 10 bases matching TRBD1. V dropped 6 bases and J dropped 0; count of bases not matched to a gene: 5. Germline-derived CDR1 and CDR2 are DFQATT and SNEGSKA (reference sequence). This CDR3 spans 15 amino acids. Here the CDR3 reads CSAEGQGNSGNTIYF. CDR3 bases: TGCAGTGCCGAGGGACAGGGGAACTCTGGAAACACCATATATTTT.

The chain carries TRBV9 and TRBJ1-1, with 8 bases aligning to TRBD1. Trimming removed 4 bases from V and 11 bases from J; junction bases left unmatched: 13. The germline V gene encodes CDR1 SGDLS and CDR2 YYNGEE. The CDR3 spans 14 residues. This CDR3 is CASSPQSTGAQAFF. DNA for the CDR3: TGTGCCAGCAGCCCCCAGTCGACAGGGGCGCAGGCTTTCTTT.

This clonotype was seen at least ten times. This chain joins TRBV6-2 or TRBV6-3 and TRBJ1-1, with 7 bases identical to TRBD1. CDR3 size: 13 residues. V was pared by 0 bases and J by 10 bases, with 5 bases of the junction left unmatched. The germline V gene encodes CDR1 MNHEY and CDR2 SVGEGT. CDR3 loop: CASSYSGTVGAFF. The CDR3, as DNA: TGTGCCAGCAGTTACTCTGGGACAGTAGGAGCTTTCTTT.

This clonotype was found a few times. J is TRBJ1-1 and V is TRBV2; possibly TRBD1 for D (6 bases). This CDR3 is built from 13 residues. Trimming removed 8 bases at V and 0 bases at J, with 10 bases between. Germline V lookup: CDR1 SNHLY, CDR2 FYNNEI. CDR3 coding DNA: TGTGCCAGCCACCGGGACATGAACACTGAAGCTTTCTTT. This translates into CASHRDMNTEAFF. Full variable domain (remainder filled in from reference TRBV2 and TRBJ1-1): EPEVTQTPSHQVTQMGQEVILRCVPISNHLYFYWYRQILGQKVEFLVSFYNNEISEKSEIFDDQFSVERPDGSNFTLKIRSTKLEDSAMYFCASHRDMNTEAFFGQGTRLTVV.

At least ten counts were recorded for this clonotype. This chain connects TRBV10-3 to TRBJ2-5, with TRBD1 identical over 11 bases. This CDR3 spans 18 amino acids. V lost 2 bases, J lost 3 bases, and 11 bases stayed unmatched. Germline-derived CDR1 and CDR2 are ENHRY and SYGVKD. The CDR3 is CAISEGGTGGRREETQYF. Written as DNA, the CDR3 is TGTGCCATCAGTGAGGGCGGGACAGGGGGACGCCGGGAAGAGACCCAGTACTTC.

In this sample, this clonotype turned up many times. J is TRBJ1-1 and V is TRBV6-2 or TRBV6-3; no clear D. Germline V gene data show CDR1 as MNHEY and CDR2 as SVGEGT. Trimming took off 4 bases at V and 8 bases at J, with 14 bases between the two ends. The CDR3 spans 13 residues. The CDR3 sequence: CASSWEFLTEAFF. The CDR3 DNA follows: TGTGCCAGCAGTTGGGAGTTTTTAACGGAAGCTTTCTTT.

The chain combines TRBV7-6 with TRBJ2-7; no clear D. The germline V and J ends were trimmed by 0 bases and 1 base, with 4 bases remaining between them. The CDR3 contains 13 residues. CDR1 is SGHVS, CDR2 FNYEAQ, per germline. The CDR3 is CASSLAGSYEQYF. For the CDR3, the DNA is TGTGCCAGCAGCTTAGCGGGATCCTACGAGCAGTACTTC.

This chain joins TRBV2 and TRBJ2-2; D is possibly TRBD2 (5 bases). The V and J ends lost 8 bases and 7 bases respectively, with 17 bases between them. Germline lookup yields CDR1 SNHLY and CDR2 FYNNEI. This CDR3 region has 14 residues. The CDR3: CASRPGRVGGELFF. CDR3 DNA sequence: TGTGCCAGCCGCCCGGGAAGGGTTGGCGGGGAGCTGTTTTTT.

Regarding this clonotype: One end of the junction does not line up with germline, which may come from a read error. The V call is TRBV18, the J call TRBJ2-6; the match to TRBD1 covers 9 bases. Germline CDR1 and CDR2: KGHSH and LQKENI. This CDR3 is built from 16 residues. The CDR3 is CANSPTGGSGANVLTF. The CDR3 nucleotides read TGTGCCAACTCACCGACAGGGGGTTCTGGGGCCAACGTCCTGACTTTC.

This clonotype occurred many times. This chain connects TRBV9 to TRBJ2-1; 7 nucleotides line up with TRBD1. The CDR3 sequence is 18 residues long. The V and J ends lost 3 bases and 6 bases, in that order; junction bases with no gene match: 18. Germline V gene lookup returns CDR1 SGDLS and CDR2 YYNGEE. This CDR3 reads CASSAPKSGTALVNEQFF. The DNA of the CDR3 is TGTGCCAGCAGCGCACCTAAATCCGGGACAGCATTAGTCAATGAGCAGTTCTTC.

There are a few counts of this clonotype. The chain couples TRBV11-2 to TRBJ2-4; 8 bases are a match to TRBD1. The CDR3 loop spans 17 amino acids. Germline loops: CDR1 SGHAT, CDR2 FQNNGV. V was pared by 1 base and J by 0 bases, with 5 bases of the junction left unmatched. This CDR3 is CASSLAGQALAKNIQYF. The CDR3 DNA follows: TGTGCCAGCAGCTTAGCGGGACAGGCCTTAGCCAAAAACATTCAGTACTTC.

This clonotype was recorded many times. This chain links TRBV12-3 or TRBV12-4 with TRBJ1-5; D ambiguous. The V and J ends lost 8 bases and 3 bases respectively, with 8 bases between them. CDR3 length equals 12 residues. The CDR3, as DNA: TGTGCCAGCGGAAGGGACAATCAGCCCCAGCATTTT. Its translation is CASGRDNQPQHF.

This clonotype was picked up many times. The chain has TRBV4-1 and TRBJ2-7; D unresolved. V lost 0 bases to trimming and J lost 1 base, with 13 bases between them. This CDR3 spans 16 amino acids. Per germline, CDR1 MGHRA and CDR2 YSYEKL. The CDR3, as DNA: TGCGCCAGCAGCCAAGAAACCCCGTGGTCTTCCTACGAGCAGTACTTC. It encodes CASSQETPWSSYEQYF.

This clonotype showed up many times. The rearrangement uses TRBV3-1 and TRBJ2-7; D perhaps matches TRBD1 (6 bases). V gave up 4 bases and J gave up 3 bases, with 25 bases separating them. Germline V gives CDR1 LGHDT, CDR2 YNNKEL (reference sequence). The CDR3 consists of 18 residues. The CDR3 nucleotides read TGTGCCAGCAGCCGACTCGCGACAGGTAACAGGCGAGACTACGAGCAGTACTTC. Its translation is CASSRLATGNRRDYEQYF.

Ten or more counts support this clonotype. The chain couples TRBV20-1 to TRBJ1-2, with TRBD1 matching 9 bases. The CDR3 covers 12 residues. CDR1 DFQATT and CDR2 SNEGSKA come from the germline V gene (reference sequence). DNA for the CDR3: TGCACTCACAGGGGGCGTGAAGATGGCTACACCTTC. This codes for CTHRGREDGYTF.

This chain uses TRBV19 with TRBJ2-1; D is possibly TRBD2 (5 bases). This CDR3 region has 15 residues. The germline V gene encodes CDR1 LNHDA and CDR2 SQIVND (reference sequence). The V end lost 2 bases, the J end lost 6 bases, and 14 bases lay between the germline ends. CDR3 DNA sequence: TGTGCCAGTAGTATATCGGTGGCGGGTCCCAATGAGCAGTTCTTC. Translation: CASSISVAGPNEQFF.

The table lists this clonotype with many counts. The CDR3: CASSFGQGGYNEQFF. DNA of the CDR3: TGTGCCAGCAGCTTCGGACAGGGTGGATACAATGAGCAGTTCTTC. The V call is TRBV11-2, the J call TRBJ2-1, with 8 bases that match TRBD1. The V and J ends lost 3 bases and 4 bases, in that order; junction bases with no gene match: 5. The CDR3 is 15 residues long. Germline-derived CDR1 and CDR2 are SGHAT and FQNNGV.

This clonotype was counted at least ten times. The rearrangement links TRBV9 to TRBJ2-7, with 10 bases aligning to TRBD1. J gave up 5 bases and V 4 bases, and 15 bases lay outside the gene matches. The length of the CDR3 is 17 residues. Germline V CDR1 and CDR2: SGDLS, YYNGEE. The CDR3: CASSFSPGTGVYNEQYF. The CDR3 bases are TGTGCCAGCAGCTTCAGTCCCGGGACAGGGGTTTACAACGAGCAGTACTTC. Full variable domain (missing parts from reference TRBV9 and TRBJ2-7): DSGVTQTPKHLITATGQRVTLRCSPRSGDLSVYWYQQSLDQGLQFLIQYYNGEERAKGNILERFSAQQFPDLHSELNLSSLELGDSALYFCASSFSPGTGVYNEQYFGPGTRLTVT.

This clonotype was found a few times. The genes are TRBV20-1 and TRBJ2-7, with D perhaps given as TRBD1 or TRBD2 (5 bases each). CDR1 is DFQATT, CDR2 SNEGSKA, per germline (reference sequence). Trimming shortened V by 3 bases and J by 5 bases, and 14 bases separated the two germline ends. The CDR3 covers 13 residues. CDR3 DNA: TGCAGTGCTAGTGGCAGGGAGTACAACGAGCAGTACTTC. Protein product: CSASGREYNEQYF.

This clonotype was detected ten times or more. This rearrangement joins TRBV20-1 to TRBJ1-1; 7 positions match TRBD1. CDR3 length: 14 residues. V shed 3 bases, J shed 0 bases, and the junction held 4 bases outside the gene matches. From germline, CDR1 is DFQATT and CDR2 SNEGSKA (reference sequence). CDR3 nucleotides: TGCAGTGCTAGCGTCGGGACAGTGAACACTGAAGCTTTCTTT. Amino acid sequence: CSASVGTVNTEAFF.

This clonotype was recorded at least ten times. The genes are TRBV11-2 and TRBJ2-2; D tentatively reads TRBD1 or TRBD2 (5 bases each). CDR1 is SGHAT, CDR2 FQNNGV, per germline. The CDR3 is made up of 18 amino acids. V lost 2 bases to trimming and J lost 4 bases, with 20 bases between them. CDR3 bases: TGTGCCAGCAGCTTATATCCCGAGAGGGGTCGGAGCACCGGGGAGCTGTTTTTT. Translated: CASSLYPERGRSTGELFF.

This clonotype was counted many times. This chain's CDR3 is CASSTLTGYEQYF. In DNA, the CDR3 is TGTGCCAGCAGCACGCTAACAGGGTACGAGCAGTACTTC. The J gene is TRBJ2-7, the V gene TRBV7-2, with D perhaps matching TRBD1 (6 bases). V gave up 5 bases and J gave up 4 bases, with 12 bases separating them. The CDR3 consists of 13 residues. Germline V gene data show CDR1 as SGHTA and CDR2 as FQGNSA.

By sample fraction, this clonotype is medium-sized. The V and J genes are TRBV5-1 and TRBJ2-1; maybe TRBD1 (6 bases). This CDR3 region has 13 residues. The V gene's germline CDR1 is SGHRS and CDR2 YFSETQ. Trimming cost V 2 bases and J 6 bases, with 9 bases left between them. The CDR3 region has the DNA TGCGCCAGCAGCTTAAGACAGGTCAATGAGCAGTTCTTC. This translates into CASSLRQVNEQFF.

This chain uses TRBV20-1 with TRBJ2-7, with 8 bases matching TRBD2. Per the germline V gene, CDR1 is DFQATT and CDR2 is SNEGSKA (reference sequence). CDR3 length: 13 residues. J lost 2 bases, V lost 5 bases, and 5 bases had no gene match. CDR3 protein: CSAFGGAPYEQYF. CDR3 nucleotide sequence: TGCAGTGCTTTCGGGGGGGCACCCTACGAGCAGTACTTC.